The clone carrying this T cell receptor (beta chain) is labeled as large. Its antigen is currently unknown. These data originate in a study of T-cell memory formation after mild COVID-19. Overall study context: TCR clusters mostly belonged to single donors.

Study-level points and caveats: Pre-infection memory carried some responding clones, suggesting that cross-reactive memory joined.

5'RACE primed from the constant segment yielded TCR alpha and TCR beta cDNA libraries bearing sample barcodes and UMIs. MiXCR was run by TCRdb on the 5' RACE reads, yielding one entry per CDR3 protein. Here the sample spans approximately 290,000 distinct CDR3 sequences, just under 20% being singletons. This clonotype was sampled from a man younger than 30 who had mild COVID-19 (a few samples of this study predate the infection). Cell type and time point are not known. The sequenced sample consisted of PBMCs or a T cell subset sorted from them (not recorded which).

Written as DNA, the CDR3 is TGTGCCAGCAGCTTGGATGGGACTTCGTACAATGAGCAGTTCTTC. This encodes CASSLDGTSYNEQFF. J is TRBJ2-1 and V is TRBV5-4, with D maybe TRBD2 (6 bases). The CDR3 extends over 15 amino acids. Germline loops: CDR1 SGHNT, CDR2 YYREEE (reference sequence). V lost 0 bases to trimming and J lost 4 bases, with 11 bases between them. Based on the CDR3 plus reference TRBV5-4 and TRBJ2-1, the full variable domain is ETGVTQSPTHLIKTRGQQVTLRCSSQSGHNTVSWYQQALGQGPQFIFQYYREEENGRGNFPPRFSGLQFPNYSSELNVNALELDDSALYLCASSLDGTSYNEQFFGPGTRLTVL.